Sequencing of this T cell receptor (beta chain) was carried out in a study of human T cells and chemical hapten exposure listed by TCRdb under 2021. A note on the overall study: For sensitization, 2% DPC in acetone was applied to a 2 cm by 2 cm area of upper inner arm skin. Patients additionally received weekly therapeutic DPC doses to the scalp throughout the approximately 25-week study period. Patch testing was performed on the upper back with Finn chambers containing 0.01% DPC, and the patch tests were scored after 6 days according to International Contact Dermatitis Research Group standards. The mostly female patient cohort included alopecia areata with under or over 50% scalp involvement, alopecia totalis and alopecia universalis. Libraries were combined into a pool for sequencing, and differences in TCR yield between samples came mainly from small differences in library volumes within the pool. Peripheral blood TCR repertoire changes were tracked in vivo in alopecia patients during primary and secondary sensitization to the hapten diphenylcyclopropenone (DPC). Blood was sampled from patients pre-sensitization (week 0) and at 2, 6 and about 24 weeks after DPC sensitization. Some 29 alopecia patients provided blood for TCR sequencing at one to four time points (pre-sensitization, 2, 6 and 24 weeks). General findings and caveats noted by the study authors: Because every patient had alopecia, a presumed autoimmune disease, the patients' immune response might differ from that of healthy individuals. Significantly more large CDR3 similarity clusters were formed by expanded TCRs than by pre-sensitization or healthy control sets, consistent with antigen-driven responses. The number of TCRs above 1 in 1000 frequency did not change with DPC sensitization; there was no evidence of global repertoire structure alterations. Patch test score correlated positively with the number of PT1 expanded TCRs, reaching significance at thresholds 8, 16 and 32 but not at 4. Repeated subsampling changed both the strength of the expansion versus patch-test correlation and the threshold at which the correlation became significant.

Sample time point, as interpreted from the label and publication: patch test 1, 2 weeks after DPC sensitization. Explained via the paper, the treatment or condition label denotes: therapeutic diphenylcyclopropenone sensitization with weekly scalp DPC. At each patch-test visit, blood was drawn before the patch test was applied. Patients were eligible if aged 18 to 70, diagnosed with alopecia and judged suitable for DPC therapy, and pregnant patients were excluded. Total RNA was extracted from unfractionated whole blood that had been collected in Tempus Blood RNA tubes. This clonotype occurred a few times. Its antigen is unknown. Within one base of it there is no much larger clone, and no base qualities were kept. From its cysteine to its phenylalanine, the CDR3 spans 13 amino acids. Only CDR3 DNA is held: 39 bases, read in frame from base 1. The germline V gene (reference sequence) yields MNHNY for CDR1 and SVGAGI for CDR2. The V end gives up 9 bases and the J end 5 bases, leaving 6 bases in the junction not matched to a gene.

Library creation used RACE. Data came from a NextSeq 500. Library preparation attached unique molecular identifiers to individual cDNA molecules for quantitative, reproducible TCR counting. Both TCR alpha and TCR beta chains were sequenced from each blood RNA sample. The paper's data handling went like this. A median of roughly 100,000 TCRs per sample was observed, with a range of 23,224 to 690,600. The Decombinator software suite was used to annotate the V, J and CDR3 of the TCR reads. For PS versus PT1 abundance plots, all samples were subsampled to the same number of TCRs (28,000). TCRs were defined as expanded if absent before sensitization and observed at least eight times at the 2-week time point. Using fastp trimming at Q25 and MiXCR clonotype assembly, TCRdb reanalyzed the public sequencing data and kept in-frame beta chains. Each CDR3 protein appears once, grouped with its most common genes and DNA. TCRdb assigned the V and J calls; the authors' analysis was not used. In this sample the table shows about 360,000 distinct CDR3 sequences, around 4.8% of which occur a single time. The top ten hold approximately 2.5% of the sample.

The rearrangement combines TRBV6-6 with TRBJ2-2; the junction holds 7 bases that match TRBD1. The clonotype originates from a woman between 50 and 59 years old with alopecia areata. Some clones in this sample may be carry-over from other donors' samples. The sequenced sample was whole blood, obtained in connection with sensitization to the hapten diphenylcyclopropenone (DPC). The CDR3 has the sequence CASGQEGTGELFF. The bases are TGTGCCAGTGGACAGGAAGGAACCGGGGAGCTGTTTTTT.